This T cell receptor beta chain appears in the sequencing data of a study of blood T cell repertoires in COVID-19. Authors' analysis steps: Scientists estimated how many nucleated cells there were by amplifying reference gene primers. Here immunoSEQ multiplex PCR was the method, and the copy in TCRdb shows in-frame clones only, minus some. V and J calls and clone size are as listed in that table; D and trimming were resolved from the DNA. The data show a few hundred thousand clones, 85% to 90% seen once. Donors of Cohort 3 who recovered were those that had two negative PCRs, clearance, or symptom resolution. Looked up from germline, CDR1 is SGHTA and CDR2 is FQGNSA. There are 13 residues in the CDR3. Trimming cost V 5 bases and J 4 bases; bases outside gene matches: 3.

The rearrangement joins TRBV7-2 to TRBJ2-5; 8 positions agree with TRBD2. The sequence came from a woman aged 45-59 years who had recovered from COVID-19. Sequenced: PBMCs or T cells enriched from blood (not recorded which). The CDR3 DNA reads as TGTGCCAGCAGCGAAGGACTAGCAGAGACCCAGTACTTC. It codes for CASSEGLAETQYF.